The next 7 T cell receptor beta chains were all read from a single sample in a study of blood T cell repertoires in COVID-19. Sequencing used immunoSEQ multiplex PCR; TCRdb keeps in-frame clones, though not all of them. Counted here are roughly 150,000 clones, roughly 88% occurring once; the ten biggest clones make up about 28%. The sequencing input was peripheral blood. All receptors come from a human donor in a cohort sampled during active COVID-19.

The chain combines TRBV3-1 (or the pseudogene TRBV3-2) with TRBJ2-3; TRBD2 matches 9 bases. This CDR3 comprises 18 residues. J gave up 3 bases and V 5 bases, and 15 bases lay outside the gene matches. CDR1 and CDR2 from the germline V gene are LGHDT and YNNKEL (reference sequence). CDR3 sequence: CASSTYSGGSLGTDTQYF. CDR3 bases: TGTGCCAGCAGCACCTATAGCGGGGGAAGCTTGGGGACAGATACGCAGTATTTT.

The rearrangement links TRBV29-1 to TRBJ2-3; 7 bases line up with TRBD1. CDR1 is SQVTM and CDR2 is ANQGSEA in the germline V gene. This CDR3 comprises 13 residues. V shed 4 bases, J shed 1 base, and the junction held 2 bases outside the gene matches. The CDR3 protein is CSVVTGGTDTQYF. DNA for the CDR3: TGCAGCGTTGTAACAGGGGGCACAGATACGCAGTATTTT.

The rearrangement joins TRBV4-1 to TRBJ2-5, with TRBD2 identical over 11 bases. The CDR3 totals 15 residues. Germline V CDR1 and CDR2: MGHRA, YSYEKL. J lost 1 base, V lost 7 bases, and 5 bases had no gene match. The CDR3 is CASTTGTSGQETQYF. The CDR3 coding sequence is TGCGCCAGCACGACCGGGACTAGCGGCCAAGAGACCCAGTACTTC.

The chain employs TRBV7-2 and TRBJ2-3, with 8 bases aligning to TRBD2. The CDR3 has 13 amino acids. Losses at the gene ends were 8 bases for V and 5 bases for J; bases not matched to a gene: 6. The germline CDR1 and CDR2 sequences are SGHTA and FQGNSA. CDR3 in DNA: TGTGCCAGCTGTCCGGGGGGGGGAGATACGCAGTATTTT. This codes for CASCPGGGDTQYF.

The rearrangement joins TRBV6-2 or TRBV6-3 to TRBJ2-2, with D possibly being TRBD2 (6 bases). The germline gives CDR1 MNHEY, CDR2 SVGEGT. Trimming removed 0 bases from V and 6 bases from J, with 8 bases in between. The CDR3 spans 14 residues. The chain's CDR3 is CASSYSGGSGELFF. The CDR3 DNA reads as TGTGCCAGCAGTTACTCGGGGGGTTCCGGGGAGCTGTTTTTT.

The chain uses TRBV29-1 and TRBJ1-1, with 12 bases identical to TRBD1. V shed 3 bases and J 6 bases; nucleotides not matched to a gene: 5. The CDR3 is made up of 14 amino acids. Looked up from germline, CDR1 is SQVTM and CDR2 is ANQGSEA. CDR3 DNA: TGCAGCGTTGACCTTGGGACAGGGGGCCCTGAAGCTTTCTTT. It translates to CSVDLGTGGPEAFF.

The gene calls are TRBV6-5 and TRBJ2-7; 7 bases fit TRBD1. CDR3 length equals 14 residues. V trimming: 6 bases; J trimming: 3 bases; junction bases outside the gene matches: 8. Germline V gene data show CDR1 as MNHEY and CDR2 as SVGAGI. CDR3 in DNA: TGTGCCAGCAGCTTATCACGGGACAGCTACGAGCAGTACTTC. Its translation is CASSLSRDSYEQYF.